The present T cell receptor (beta chain) was sequenced within a study of shared clonotypes between healthy human individuals. In regard to this clone: What it recognizes is unknown. The same CDR3 arises from other DNA sequences in this sample as well.

Study-wide findings and caveats: The donor pool, a small one, limited the genetic and exposure-history diversity represented.

This table comes from immunoSEQ multiplex PCR, and its TCRdb copy is limited to in-frame clones, with some not included. The sample yields under 2,500,000 clones, approximately 95% seen once. Germline CDR1 and CDR2: DFQATT and SNEGSKA (reference sequence). This CDR3 comprises 11 residues. The germline V and J ends were trimmed by 3 bases and 1 base, with 3 bases remaining between them. The clonotype originates from a man between 18 and 29 years old in good health. The V call is TRBV20-1, the J call TRBJ2-5, with D unresolved. Sample: naive CD4+ T cells sorted from blood. The subset here: CD45RA+ positively selected. The CDR3 is CSARGQETQYF. Written as DNA, the CDR3 is TGCAGTGCTAGGGGCCAAGAGACCCAGTACTTC.